This TCR beta chain was captured in a study of T cell responses to AZD1222 COVID-19 vaccine. This clone was counted once. Its cognate antigen is unknown. Sequencing used immunoSEQ multiplex PCR; TCRdb keeps in-frame clones, though not all of them. The data contain 60,000 to 100,000 clones, 87% of them seen just once; the ten biggest clones take up under 25%. Germline CDR1 and CDR2: SEHNR and FQNEAQ (reference sequence). The V and J ends lost 1 base and 0 bases respectively, with 12 bases between them. The CDR3 totals 16 residues. The study's findings and limits: Reportedly, nearly half of unique spike TCRs recognized epitopes outside B.1.351/B.1.1.7 mutations. Spike-specific TCR breadth and depth were elevated following two AZD1222 doses.

The sample was peripheral blood, taken on day 0 of AZD1222 vaccination. This clonotype originated in an adult in good health. This rearrangement joins TRBV7-9 to TRBJ1-1; D uncertain. CDR3 region: CASSLVGNSLNTEAFF. In DNA form, the CDR3 reads TGTGCCAGCAGCTTAGTTGGGAACAGCTTGAACACTGAAGCTTTCTTT.